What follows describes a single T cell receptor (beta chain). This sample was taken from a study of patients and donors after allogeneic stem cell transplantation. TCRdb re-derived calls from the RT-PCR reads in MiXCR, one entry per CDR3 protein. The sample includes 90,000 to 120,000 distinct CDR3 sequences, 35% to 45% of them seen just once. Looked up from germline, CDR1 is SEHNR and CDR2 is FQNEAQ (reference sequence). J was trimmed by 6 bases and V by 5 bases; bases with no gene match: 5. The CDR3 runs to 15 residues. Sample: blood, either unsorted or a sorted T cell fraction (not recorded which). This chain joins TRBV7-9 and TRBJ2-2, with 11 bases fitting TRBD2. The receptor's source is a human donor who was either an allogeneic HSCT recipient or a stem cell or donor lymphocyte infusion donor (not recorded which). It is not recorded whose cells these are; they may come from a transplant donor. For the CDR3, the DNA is TGTGCCAGCAGCATCACTAGCGGGAGTCCCGGGGAGCTGTTTTTT. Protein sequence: CASSITSGSPGELFF.